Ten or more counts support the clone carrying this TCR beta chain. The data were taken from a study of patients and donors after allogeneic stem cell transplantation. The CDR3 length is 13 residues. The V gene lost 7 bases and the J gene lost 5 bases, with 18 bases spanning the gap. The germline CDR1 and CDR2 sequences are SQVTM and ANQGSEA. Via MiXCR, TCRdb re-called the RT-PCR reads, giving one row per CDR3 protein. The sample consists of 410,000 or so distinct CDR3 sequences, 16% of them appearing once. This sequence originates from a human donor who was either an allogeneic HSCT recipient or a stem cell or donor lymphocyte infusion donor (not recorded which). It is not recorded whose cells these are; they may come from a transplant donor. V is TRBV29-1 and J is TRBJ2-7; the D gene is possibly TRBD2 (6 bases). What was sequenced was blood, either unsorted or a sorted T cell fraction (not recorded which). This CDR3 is CSAGGKGAHEQYF. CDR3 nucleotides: TGCAGCGCCGGAGGGAAAGGGGCCCACGAGCAGTACTTC.